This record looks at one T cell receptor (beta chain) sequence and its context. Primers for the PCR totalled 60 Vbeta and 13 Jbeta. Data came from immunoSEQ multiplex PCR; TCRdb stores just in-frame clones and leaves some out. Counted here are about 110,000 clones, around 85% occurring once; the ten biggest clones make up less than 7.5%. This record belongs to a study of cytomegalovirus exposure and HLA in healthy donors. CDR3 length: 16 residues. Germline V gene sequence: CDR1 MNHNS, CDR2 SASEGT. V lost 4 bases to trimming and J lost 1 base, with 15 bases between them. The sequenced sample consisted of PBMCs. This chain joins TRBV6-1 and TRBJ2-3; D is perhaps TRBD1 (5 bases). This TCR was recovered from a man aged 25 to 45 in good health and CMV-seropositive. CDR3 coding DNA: TGTGCCAGCAGTGGGAGACAGAGGAACCGCACAGATACGCAGTATTTT. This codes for CASSGRQRNRTDTQYF.